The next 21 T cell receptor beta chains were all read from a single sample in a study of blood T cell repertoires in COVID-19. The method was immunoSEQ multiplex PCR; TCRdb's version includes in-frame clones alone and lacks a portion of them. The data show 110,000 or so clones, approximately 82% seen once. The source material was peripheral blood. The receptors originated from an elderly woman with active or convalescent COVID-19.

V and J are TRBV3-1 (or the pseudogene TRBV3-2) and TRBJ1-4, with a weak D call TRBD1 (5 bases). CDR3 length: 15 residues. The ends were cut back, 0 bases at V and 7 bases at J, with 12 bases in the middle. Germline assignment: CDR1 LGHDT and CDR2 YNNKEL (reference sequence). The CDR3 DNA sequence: TGTGCCAGCAGCCAAGATACGAGACAGACTGAAAAACTGTTTTTT. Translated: CASSQDTRQTEKLFF.

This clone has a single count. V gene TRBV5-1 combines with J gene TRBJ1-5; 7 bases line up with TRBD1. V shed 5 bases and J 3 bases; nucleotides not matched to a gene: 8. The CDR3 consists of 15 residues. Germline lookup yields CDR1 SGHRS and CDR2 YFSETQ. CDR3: CASREDGTVNQPQHF. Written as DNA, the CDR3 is TGCGCCAGCAGGGAAGACGGGACAGTCAATCAGCCCCAGCATTTT.

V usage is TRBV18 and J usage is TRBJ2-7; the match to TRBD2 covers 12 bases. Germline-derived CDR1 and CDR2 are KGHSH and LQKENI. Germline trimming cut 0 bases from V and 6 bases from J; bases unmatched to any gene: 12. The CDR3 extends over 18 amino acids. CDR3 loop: CASSPPMLAGGPKGEQYF. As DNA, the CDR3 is TGTGCCAGCTCACCACCGATGCTAGCGGGAGGGCCAAAGGGCGAGCAGTACTTC.

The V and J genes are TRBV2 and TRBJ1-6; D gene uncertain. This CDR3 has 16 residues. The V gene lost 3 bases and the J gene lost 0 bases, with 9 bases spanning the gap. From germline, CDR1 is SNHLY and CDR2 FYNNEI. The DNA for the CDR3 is TGTGCCAGCAGTGAGGAGTTAGGCTCCTATAATTCACCCCTCCACTTT. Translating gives CASSEELGSYNSPLHF.

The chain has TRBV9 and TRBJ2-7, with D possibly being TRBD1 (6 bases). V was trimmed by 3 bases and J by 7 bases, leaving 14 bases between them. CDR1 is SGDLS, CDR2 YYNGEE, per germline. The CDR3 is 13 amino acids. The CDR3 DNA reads TGTGCCAGCAGCGAAACAGGGCTTCGGGAGCAGTACTTC. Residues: CASSETGLREQYF. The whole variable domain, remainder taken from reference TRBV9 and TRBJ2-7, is DSGVTQTPKHLITATGQRVTLRCSPRSGDLSVYWYQQSLDQGLQFLIQYYNGEERAKGNILERFSAQQFPDLHSELNLSSLELGDSALYFCASSETGLREQYFGPGTRLTVT.

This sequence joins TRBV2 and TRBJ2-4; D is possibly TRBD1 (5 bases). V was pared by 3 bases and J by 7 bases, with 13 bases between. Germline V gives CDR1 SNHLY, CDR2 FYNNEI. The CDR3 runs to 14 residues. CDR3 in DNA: TGTGCCAGCAGTGACAGGGTATTGAGTAACATTCAGTACTTC. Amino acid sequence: CASSDRVLSNIQYF.

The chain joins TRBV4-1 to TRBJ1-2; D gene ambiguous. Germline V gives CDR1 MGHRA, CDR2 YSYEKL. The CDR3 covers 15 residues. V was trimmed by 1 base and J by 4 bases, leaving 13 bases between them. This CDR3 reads CASSQVGGALYGYTF. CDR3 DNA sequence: TGCGCCAGCAGCCAAGTCGGCGGCGCCCTCTATGGCTACACCTTC.

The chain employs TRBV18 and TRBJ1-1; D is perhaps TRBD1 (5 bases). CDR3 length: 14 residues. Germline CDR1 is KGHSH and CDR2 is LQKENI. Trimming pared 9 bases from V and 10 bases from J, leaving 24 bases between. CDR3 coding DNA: TGTGCCAGTTTAATAAATGGGCAAGACGGGGGAGCTTTCTTT. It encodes CASLINGQDGGAFF.

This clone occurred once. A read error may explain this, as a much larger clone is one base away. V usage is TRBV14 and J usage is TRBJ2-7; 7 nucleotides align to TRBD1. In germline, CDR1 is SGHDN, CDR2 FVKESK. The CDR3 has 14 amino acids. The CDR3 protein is CVSSLQGPLYEQYF. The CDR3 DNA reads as TGTGTCAGCAGCCTACAGGGGCCCCTCTACGAGCAGTACTTC.

CDR3 sequence reads: CASSYPHTGLPTEAFF. CDR3 coding DNA: TGTGCCAGCAGTTACCCCCACACGGGACTCCCCACTGAAGCTTTCTTT. The chain links TRBV6-6 to TRBJ1-1; D perhaps matches TRBD1 (5 bases). CDR1 is MNHNY and CDR2 is SVGAGI in the germline V gene (reference sequence). The CDR3 is 16 residues long. V lost 2 bases and J 4 bases, leaving 17 bases between the germline ends.

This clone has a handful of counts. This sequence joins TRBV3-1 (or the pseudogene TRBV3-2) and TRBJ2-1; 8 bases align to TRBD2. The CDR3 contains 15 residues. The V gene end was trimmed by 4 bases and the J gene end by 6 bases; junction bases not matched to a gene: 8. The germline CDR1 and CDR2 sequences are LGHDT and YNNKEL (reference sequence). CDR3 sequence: CASSRLPGTSNEQFF. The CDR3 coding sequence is TGTGCCAGCAGCCGCCTCCCCGGGACTAGCAATGAGCAGTTCTTC.

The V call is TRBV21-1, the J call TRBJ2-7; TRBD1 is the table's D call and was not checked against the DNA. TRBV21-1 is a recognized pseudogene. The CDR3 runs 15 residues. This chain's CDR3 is CASSHRDRSSYEQYF. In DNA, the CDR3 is TGTGCCAGCAGCCACCGGGACAGGAGCTCCTACGAGCAGTACTTC.

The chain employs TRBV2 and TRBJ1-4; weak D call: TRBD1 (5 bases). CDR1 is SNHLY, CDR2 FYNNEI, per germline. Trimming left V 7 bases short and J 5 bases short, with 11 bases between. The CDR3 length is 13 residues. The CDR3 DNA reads TGTGCCAGCAAGGCAGGGTGGAATGAAAAACTGTTTTTT. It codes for CASKAGWNEKLFF.

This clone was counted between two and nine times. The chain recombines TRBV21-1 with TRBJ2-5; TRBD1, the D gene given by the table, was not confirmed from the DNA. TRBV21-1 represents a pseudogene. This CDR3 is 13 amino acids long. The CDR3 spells CASSKPRQETQYF. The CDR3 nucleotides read TGTGCCAGCAGCAAGCCCAGGCAAGAGACCCAGTACTTC.

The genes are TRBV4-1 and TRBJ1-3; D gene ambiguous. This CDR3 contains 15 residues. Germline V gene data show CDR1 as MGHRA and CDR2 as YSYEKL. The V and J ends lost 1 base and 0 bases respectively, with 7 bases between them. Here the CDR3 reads CASSQGSTSGNTIYF. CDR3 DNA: TGCGCCAGCAGCCAAGGGTCTACCTCTGGAAACACCATATATTTT.

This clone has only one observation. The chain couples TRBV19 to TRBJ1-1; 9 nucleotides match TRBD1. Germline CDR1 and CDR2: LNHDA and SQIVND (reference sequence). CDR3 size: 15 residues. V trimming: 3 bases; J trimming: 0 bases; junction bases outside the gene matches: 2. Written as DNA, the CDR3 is TGTGCCAGTAGTATTGGGACAGGGCTGAACACTGAAGCTTTCTTT. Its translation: CASSIGTGLNTEAFF.

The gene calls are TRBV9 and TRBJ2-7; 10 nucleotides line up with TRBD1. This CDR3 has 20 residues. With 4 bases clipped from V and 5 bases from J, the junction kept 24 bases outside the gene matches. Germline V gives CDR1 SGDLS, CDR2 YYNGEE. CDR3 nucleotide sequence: TGTGCCAGCAGCCCCACCCGTTTTGGTGCGGGACAGGGGACTTTCGACGAGCAGTACTTC. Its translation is CASSPTRFGAGQGTFDEQYF.

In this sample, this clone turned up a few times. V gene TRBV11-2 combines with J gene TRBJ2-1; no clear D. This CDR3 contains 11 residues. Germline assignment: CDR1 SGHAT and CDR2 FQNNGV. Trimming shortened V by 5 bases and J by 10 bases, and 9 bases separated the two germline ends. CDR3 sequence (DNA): TGTGCCAGCAGCCCCCAACTGGAGCAGTTCTTC. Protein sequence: CASSPQLEQFF.

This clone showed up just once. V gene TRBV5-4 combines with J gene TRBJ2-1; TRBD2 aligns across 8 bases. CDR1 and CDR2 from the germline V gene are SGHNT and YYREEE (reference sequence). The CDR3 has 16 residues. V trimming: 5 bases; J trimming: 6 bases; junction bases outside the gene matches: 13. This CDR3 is CASSISASGSVNEQFF. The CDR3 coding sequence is TGTGCCAGCAGTATAAGTGCCAGCGGGAGCGTCAATGAGCAGTTCTTC. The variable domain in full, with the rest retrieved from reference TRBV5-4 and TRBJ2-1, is ETGVTQSPTHLIKTRGQQVTLRCSSQSGHNTVSWYQQALGQGPQFIFQYYREEENGRGNFPPRFSGLQFPNYSSELNVNALELDDSALYLCASSISASGSVNEQFFGPGTRLTVL.

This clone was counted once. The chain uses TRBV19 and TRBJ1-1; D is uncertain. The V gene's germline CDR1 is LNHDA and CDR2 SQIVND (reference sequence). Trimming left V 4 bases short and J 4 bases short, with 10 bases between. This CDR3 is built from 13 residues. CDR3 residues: CASSNGPGTEAFF. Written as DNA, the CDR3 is TGTGCCAGTAGTAACGGTCCGGGCACTGAAGCTTTCTTT.

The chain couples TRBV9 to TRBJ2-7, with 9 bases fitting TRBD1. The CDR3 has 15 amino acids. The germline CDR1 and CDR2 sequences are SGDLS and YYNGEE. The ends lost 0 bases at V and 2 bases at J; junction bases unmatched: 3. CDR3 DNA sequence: TGTGCCAGCAGCGTAGGACAGGGGGATGCCTACGAGCAGTACTTC. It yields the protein CASSVGQGDAYEQYF.